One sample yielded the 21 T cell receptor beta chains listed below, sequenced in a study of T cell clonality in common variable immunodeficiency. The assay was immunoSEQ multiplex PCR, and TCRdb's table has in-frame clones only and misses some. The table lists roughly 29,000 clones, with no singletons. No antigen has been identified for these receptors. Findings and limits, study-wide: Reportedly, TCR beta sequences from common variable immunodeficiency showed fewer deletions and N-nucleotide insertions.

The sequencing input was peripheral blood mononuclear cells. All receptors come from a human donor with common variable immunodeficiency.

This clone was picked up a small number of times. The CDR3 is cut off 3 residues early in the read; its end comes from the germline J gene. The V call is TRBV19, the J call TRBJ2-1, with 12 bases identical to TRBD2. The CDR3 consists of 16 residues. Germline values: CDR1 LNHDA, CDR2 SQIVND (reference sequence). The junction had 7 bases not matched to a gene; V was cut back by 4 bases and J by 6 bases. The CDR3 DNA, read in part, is TGTGCCAGTAGTAAGACTAGCGGGAGAGCGGTCAATGAG. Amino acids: CASSKTSGRAVNE. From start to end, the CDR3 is CASSKTSGRAVNEQFF. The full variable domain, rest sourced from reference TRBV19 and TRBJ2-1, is DGGITQSPKYLFRKEGQNVTLSCEQNLNHDAMYWYRQDPGQGLRLIYYSQIVNDFQKGDIAEGYSVSREKKESFPLTVTSAQKNPTAFYLCASSKTSGRAVNEQFFGPGTRLTVL.

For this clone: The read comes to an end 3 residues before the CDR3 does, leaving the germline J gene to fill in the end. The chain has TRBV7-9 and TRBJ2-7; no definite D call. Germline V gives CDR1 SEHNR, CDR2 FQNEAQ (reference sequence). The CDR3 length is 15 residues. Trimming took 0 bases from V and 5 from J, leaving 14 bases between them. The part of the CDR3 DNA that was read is TGTGCCAGCAGCTTAGCGCGTGGTACTGGGCACGAG. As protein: CASSLARGTGHE. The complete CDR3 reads CASSLARGTGHEQYF.

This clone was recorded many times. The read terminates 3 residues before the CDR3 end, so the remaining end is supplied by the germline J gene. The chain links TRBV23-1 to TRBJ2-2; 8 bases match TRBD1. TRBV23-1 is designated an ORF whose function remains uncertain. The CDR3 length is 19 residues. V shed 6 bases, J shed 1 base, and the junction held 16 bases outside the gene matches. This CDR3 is CASRWDRHFRRGNTGELFF. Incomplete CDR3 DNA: TGCGCCAGCAGGTGGGACAGGCATTTTCGGCGGGGGAACACCGGGGAG.

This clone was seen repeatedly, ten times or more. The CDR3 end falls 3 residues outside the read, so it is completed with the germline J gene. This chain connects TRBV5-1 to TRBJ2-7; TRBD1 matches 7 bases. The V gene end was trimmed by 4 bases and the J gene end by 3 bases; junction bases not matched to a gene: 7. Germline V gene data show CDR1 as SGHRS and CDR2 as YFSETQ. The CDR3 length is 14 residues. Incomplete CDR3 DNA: TGCGCCAGCAGCATAGGGACAGTGAACTACGAG. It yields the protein CASSIGTVNYE. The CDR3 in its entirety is CASSIGTVNYEQYF.

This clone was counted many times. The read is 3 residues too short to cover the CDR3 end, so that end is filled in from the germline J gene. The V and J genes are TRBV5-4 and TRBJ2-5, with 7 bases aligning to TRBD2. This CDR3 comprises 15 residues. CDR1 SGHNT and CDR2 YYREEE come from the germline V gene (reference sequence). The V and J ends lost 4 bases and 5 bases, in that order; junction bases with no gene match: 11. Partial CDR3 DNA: TGTGCCAGCAGCCGTTCCCCCCGGGGGGAGGAGACC. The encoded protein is CASSRSPRGEET. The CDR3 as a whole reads CASSRSPRGEETQYF.

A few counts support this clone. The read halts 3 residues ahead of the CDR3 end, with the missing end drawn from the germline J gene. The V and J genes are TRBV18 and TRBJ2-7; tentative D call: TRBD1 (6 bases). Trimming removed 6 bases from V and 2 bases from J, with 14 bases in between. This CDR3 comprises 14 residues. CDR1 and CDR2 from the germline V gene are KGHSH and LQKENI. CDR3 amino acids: CASSLLHRAYEQYF. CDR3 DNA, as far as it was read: TGTGCCAGCTCCTTACTGCACAGGGCCTACGAG.

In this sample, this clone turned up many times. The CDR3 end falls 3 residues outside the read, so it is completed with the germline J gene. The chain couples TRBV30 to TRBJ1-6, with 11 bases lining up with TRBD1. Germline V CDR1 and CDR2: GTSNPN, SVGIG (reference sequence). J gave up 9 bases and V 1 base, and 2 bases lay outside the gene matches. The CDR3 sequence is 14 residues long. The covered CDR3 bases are TGTGCCTGGAGTGGCGGGACAGGGGGTTCACCC. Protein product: CAWSGGTGGSP. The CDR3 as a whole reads CAWSGGTGGSPLHF.

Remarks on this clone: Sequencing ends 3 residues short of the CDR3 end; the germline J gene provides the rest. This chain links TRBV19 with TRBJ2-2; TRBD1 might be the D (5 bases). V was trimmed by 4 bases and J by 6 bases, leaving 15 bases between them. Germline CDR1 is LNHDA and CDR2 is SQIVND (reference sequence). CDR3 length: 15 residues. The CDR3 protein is CASSSQDRFSGELFF. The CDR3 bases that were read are TGTGCCAGTAGTAGCCAAGACAGATTTTCCGGGGAG.

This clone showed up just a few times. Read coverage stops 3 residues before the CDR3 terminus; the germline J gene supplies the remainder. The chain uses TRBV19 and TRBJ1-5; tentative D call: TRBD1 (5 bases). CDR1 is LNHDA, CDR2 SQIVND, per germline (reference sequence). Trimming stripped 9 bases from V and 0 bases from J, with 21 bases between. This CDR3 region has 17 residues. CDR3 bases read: TGTGCCAGCAGGGTGAGAGGCAGAGGGGATAGCAATCAGCCC. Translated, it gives CASRVRGRGDSNQP. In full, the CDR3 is CASRVRGRGDSNQPQHF.

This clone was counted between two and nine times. The part of the CDR3 DNA that was read is TGTGCCAGTAGTATGGCAGGAGCTAGCACAGATACG. It is translated as CASSMAGASTDT. The entire CDR3 protein reads CASSMAGASTDTQYF. The V gene is TRBV19, the J gene TRBJ2-3; D gene ambiguous. The read gets to within 3 residues of the CDR3 end, and the germline J gene fills in the rest. The V and J ends lost 3 bases and 0 bases respectively, with 10 bases between them. The CDR3 loop spans 15 amino acids. The germline V gene encodes CDR1 LNHDA and CDR2 SQIVND (reference sequence).

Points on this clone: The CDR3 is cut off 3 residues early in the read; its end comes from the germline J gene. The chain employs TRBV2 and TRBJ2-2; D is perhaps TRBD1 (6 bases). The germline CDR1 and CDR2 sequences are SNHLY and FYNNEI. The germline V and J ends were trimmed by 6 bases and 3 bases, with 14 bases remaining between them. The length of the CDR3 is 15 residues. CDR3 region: CASSWKAGDTGELFF. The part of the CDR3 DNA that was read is TGTGCCAGCAGCTGGAAGGCAGGGGACACCGGGGAG.

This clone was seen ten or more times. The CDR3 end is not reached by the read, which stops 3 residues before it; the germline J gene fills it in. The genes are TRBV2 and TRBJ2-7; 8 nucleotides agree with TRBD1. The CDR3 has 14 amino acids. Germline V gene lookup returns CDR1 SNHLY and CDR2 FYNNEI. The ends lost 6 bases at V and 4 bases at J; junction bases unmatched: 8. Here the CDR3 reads CASRTGQGIYEQYF. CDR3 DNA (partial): TGTGCCAGCAGAACCGGACAGGGAATATACGAG.

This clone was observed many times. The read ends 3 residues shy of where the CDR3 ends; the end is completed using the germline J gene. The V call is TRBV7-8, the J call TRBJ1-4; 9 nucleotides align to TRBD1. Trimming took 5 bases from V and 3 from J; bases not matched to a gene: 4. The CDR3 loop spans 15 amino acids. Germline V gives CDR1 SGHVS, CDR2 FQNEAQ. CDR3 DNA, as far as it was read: TGTGCCAGCAGCAAAGGGACAGGGCCTAATGAAAAA. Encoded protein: CASSKGTGPNEK. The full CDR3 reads CASSKGTGPNEKLFF. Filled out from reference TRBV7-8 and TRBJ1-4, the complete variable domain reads GAGVSQSPRYKVAKRGQDVALRCDPISGHVSLFWYQQALGQGPEFLTYFQNEAQLDKSGLPSDRFFAERPEGSVSTLKIQRTQQEDSAVYLCASSKGTGPNEKLFFGSGTQLSVL.

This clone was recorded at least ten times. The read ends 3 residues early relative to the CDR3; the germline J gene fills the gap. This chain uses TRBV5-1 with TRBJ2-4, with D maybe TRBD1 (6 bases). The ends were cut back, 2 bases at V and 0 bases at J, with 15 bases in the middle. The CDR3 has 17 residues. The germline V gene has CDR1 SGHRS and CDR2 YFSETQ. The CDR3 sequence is CASSLGNRDGAKNIQYF. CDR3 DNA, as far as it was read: TGCGCCAGCAGCTTAGGAAACAGGGATGGAGCCAAAAACATT.

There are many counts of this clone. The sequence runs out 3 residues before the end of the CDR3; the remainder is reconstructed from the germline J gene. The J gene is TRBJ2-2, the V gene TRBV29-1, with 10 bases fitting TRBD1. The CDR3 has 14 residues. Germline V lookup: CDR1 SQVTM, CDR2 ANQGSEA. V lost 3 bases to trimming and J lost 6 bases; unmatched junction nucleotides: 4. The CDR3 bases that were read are TGCAGCGTTGATGACAGGGGGCGCGCCGGGGAG. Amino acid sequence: CSVDDRGRAGE. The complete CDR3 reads CSVDDRGRAGELFF.

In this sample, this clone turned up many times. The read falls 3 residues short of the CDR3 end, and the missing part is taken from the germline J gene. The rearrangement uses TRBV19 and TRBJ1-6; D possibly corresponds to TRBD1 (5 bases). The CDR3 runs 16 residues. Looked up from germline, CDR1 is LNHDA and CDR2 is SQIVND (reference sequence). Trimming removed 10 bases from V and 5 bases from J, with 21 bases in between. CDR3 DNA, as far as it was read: TGTGCCACCAACCTCGGGAGAGGGGAACATAATTCACCC. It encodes CATNLGRGEHNSP. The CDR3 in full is CATNLGRGEHNSPLHF.

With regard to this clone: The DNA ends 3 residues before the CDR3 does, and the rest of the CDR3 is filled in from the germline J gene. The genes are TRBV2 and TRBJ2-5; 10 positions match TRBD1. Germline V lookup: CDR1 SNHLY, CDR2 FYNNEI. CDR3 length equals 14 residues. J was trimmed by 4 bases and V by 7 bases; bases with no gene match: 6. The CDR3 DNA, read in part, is TGTGCCAGCACCCGGGACAGGGGAAGAGAGACC. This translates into CASTRDRGRET. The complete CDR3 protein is CASTRDRGRETQYF. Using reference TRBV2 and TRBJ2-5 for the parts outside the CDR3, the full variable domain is EPEVTQTPSHQVTQMGQEVILRCVPISNHLYFYWYRQILGQKVEFLVSFYNNEISEKSEIFDDQFSVERPDGSNFTLKIRSTKLEDSAMYFCASTRDRGRETQYFGPGTRLLVL.

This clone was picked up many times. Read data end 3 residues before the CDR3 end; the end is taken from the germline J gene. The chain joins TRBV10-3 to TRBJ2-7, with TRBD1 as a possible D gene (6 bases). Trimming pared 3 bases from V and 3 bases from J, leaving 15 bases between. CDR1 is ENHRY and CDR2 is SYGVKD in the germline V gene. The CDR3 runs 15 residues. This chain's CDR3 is CAISESDRPDYEQYF. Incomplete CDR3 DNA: TGTGCCATCAGTGAATCGGACAGACCCGACTACGAG.

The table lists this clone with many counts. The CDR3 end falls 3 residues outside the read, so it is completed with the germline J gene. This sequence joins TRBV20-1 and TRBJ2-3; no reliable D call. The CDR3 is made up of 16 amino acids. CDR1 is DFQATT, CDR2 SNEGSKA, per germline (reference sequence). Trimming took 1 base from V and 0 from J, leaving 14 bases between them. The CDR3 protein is CSARAIAAGSTDTQYF. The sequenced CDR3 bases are TGCAGTGCTAGAGCCATAGCAGCCGGTAGCACAGATACG.

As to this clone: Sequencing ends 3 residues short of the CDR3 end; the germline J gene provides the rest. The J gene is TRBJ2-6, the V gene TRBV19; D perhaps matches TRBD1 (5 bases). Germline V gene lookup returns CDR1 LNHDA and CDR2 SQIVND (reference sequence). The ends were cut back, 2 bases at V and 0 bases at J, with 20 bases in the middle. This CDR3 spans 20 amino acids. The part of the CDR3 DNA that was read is TGTGCCAGTAGTATATGGTTCTGGGGCTCTGAAGTCTCTGGGGCCAACGTC. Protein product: CASSIWFWGSEVSGANV. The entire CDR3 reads CASSIWFWGSEVSGANVLTF.

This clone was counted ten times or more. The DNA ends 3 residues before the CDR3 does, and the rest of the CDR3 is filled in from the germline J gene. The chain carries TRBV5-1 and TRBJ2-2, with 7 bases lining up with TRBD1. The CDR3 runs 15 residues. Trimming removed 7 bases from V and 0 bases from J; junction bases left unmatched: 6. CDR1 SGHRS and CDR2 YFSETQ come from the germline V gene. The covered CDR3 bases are TGCGCCAGCGGGGGACAGAGCGCGAACACCGGGGAG. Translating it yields CASGGQSANTGE. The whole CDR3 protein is CASGGQSANTGELFF.